The 7 T cell receptor beta chains in this list originate from one sample, sequenced in a study of neurological immune-mediated disorders. Each CDR3 protein is one row after TCRdb ran MiXCR on the 5' RACE reads. There are fewer than 35,000 distinct CDR3 sequences in the sample; about 12% occur only once, and 2.3% lies in the top ten. Documented time point: longitudinal time-point 2. Input material: PBMCs. The receptors were sampled from a woman aged 40-49 years in good health.

This clonotype has a count of ten or more. This sequence joins TRBV5-1 and TRBJ2-1; 7 nucleotides line up with TRBD2. V gave up 3 bases and J gave up 3 bases; unmatched junction bases: 3. Germline V gene data show CDR1 as SGHRS and CDR2 as YFSETQ. The CDR3 is made up of 14 amino acids. This CDR3 reads CASSSASGYNEQFF. CDR3 DNA sequence: TGCGCCAGCAGCTCGGCTAGCGGCTACAATGAGCAGTTCTTC.

This clonotype has at least ten counts. The genes are TRBV4-3 and TRBJ2-7, with 8 positions matching TRBD1. In germline, CDR1 is LGHNA, CDR2 YSLEER. The CDR3 covers 15 residues. With V trimmed by 1 base and J by 3 bases, 5 bases remained unmatched. The CDR3 nucleotides are TGCGCCAGCAGCCAAGTTACAGGGGGATTCTACGAGCAGTACTTC. This gives the protein CASSQVTGGFYEQYF.

This clonotype was seen at least ten times. The CDR3 nucleotides read TGTGCCAGCAGCGTTCACAGCGGGGGGGGTAATGAGCAGTTCTTC. It yields the protein CASSVHSGGGNEQFF. The J gene is TRBJ2-1, the V gene TRBV9, with 10 bases fitting TRBD2. The CDR3 is 15 amino acids. With V trimmed by 2 bases and J by 7 bases, 6 bases remained unmatched. The germline V gene encodes CDR1 SGDLS and CDR2 YYNGEE.

This clonotype was seen ten or more times. The gene calls are TRBV4-2 and TRBJ2-1, with TRBD2 identical over 8 bases. This CDR3 spans 16 amino acids. Germline V gives CDR1 LGHNA, CDR2 YNFKEQ. The junction had 14 bases not matched to a gene; V was cut back by 3 bases and J by 10 bases. CDR3 DNA sequence: TGTGCCAGCAGCCATGGTCGGCGGGAGGTCGAGTACGAGCAGTTCTTC. It codes for CASSHGRREVEYEQFF.

This clonotype was counted ten times or more. The rearrangement links TRBV9 to TRBJ1-5, with unresolved D. Germline CDR1 and CDR2: SGDLS and YYNGEE. The CDR3 length is 14 residues. Trimming stripped 2 bases from V and 0 bases from J, with 6 bases between. The chain's CDR3 is CASSVEHSNQPQHF. CDR3 nucleotide sequence: TGTGCCAGCAGCGTCGAACATAGCAATCAGCCCCAGCATTTT.

This clonotype was found many times. This rearrangement joins TRBV10-3 to TRBJ1-1; TRBD1 matches at 8 bases. The CDR3 has 14 amino acids. CDR1 and CDR2 from the germline V gene are ENHRY and SYGVKD. Unmatched junction bases numbered 4, after V lost 6 bases and J lost 1 base. For the CDR3, the DNA is TGTGCCATCAGCGGTGACAGGGGGAACACTGAAGCTTTCTTT. Translation gives CAISGDRGNTEAFF.

In its sample, this clonotype was seen many times. The rearrangement joins TRBV4-3 to TRBJ2-7; perhaps TRBD1 as D (5 bases). The germline gives CDR1 LGHNA, CDR2 YSLEER. The CDR3 loop spans 15 amino acids. Trimming stripped 3 bases from V and 4 bases from J, with 16 bases between. Here the CDR3 DNA reads TGCGCCAGCAGCCAGGTGGATCAGGGTGGGTACGAGCAGTACTTC. This encodes CASSQVDQGGYEQYF.